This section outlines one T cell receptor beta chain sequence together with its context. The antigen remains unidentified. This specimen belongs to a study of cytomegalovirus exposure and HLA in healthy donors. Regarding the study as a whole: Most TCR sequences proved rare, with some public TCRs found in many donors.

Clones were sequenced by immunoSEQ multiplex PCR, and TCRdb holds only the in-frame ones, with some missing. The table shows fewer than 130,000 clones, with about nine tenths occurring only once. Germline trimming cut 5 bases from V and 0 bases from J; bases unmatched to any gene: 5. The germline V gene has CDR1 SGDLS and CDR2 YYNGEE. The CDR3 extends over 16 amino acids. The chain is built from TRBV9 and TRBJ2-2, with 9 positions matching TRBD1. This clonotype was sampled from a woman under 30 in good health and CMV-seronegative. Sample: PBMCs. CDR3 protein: CASSETGGPNTGELFF. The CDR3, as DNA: TGTGCCAGCAGTGAAACAGGGGGCCCGAACACCGGGGAGCTGTTTTTT.